The rows below give T cell receptor beta chains drawn from one sample of a study of cytomegalovirus exposure and HLA in healthy donors. The method was immunoSEQ multiplex PCR; TCRdb's version includes in-frame clones alone and lacks a portion of them. Counted here are 150,000 to 200,000 clones, 80% occurring once; the ten biggest clones make up approximately 2%. Specimen: PBMCs. All receptors derive from a woman aged 25 to 39 in good health and CMV-seronegative. CDR3s include the opening cysteine and the closing phenylalanine or tryptophan. The order of the fields is D gene, V gene, J gene, clone size, CDR3 protein, CDR3 DNA. The D gene is left open where the match is weak. The size of a clone is reported for some rows only, either as once, few or many, or as a class for expanded clones.

NA,TRBV27,TRBJ2-5,few,CASIDTSKTGRGWKTQYF,TGTGCCAGCATAGACACCTCGAAAACAGGGCGGGGGTGGAAGACCCAGTACTTC
TRBD1,TRBV15,TRBJ2-2,NA,CATSRLGQGGAGELFF,TGTGCCACCAGCAGACTGGGACAGGGAGGCGCCGGGGAGCTGTTTTTT
NA,TRBV7-9,TRBJ1-1,NA,CASSAQDSTEAFF,TGTGCCAGCAGCGCTCAAGACTCAACTGAAGCTTTCTTT
NA,TRBV7-8,TRBJ1-6,NA,CASSFRGLDSPLHF,TGTGCCAGCAGCTTTAGGGGCCTGGATTCACCCCTCCACTTT
NA,TRBV9,TRBJ1-1,NA,CASSVNRNTEAFF,TGTGCCAGCAGCGTAAACAGGAACACTGAAGCTTTCTTT
NA,TRBV7-9,TRBJ2-2,NA,CASSLGVSHGKYTGELFF,TGTGCCAGCAGCTTAGGAGTTAGTCACGGGAAGTACACCGGGGAGCTGTTTTTT
TRBD2,TRBV27,TRBJ2-7,few,CASSLLAGSHEQYF,TGTGCCAGCAGTTTGCTAGCGGGGTCCCACGAGCAGTACTTC
NA,TRBV7-9,TRBJ2-7,NA,CASTLPARQESSYEQYF,TGTGCCAGCACCTTACCCGCGCGACAGGAGAGCTCCTACGAGCAGTACTTC
TRBD1,TRBV30,TRBJ2-5,NA,CAWRGTGYRQYF,TGTGCCTGGAGGGGGACAGGGTATAGGCAGTACTTC
TRBD1,TRBV6-1,TRBJ1-5,few,CASSGGQVNQPQHF,TGTGCCAGCAGTGGGGGACAGGTCAATCAGCCCCAGCATTTT
NA,TRBV9,TRBJ2-1,NA,CASSVAGTSDVEQFF,TGTGCCAGCAGCGTAGCGGGGACATCTGATGTTGAGCAGTTCTTC
NA,TRBV5-6,TRBJ1-6,NA,CASSLGSSRGNSPLHF,TGTGCCAGCAGCTTGGGTTCCAGCAGGGGTAATTCACCCCTCCACTTT
NA,TRBV15,TRBJ1-1,NA,CATSARVSVDTEAFF,TGTGCCACCAGCGCCAGGGTAAGCGTAGACACTGAAGCTTTCTTT
TRBD1,TRBV5-1,TRBJ2-7,once,CASIRTGTYEQYF,TGCGCCAGCATCAGGACAGGGACCTACGAGCAGTACTTC